Listed here are 5 T cell receptor beta chains from one sample, sequenced in a study of cytomegalovirus exposure and HLA in healthy donors (dated 2017 in TCRdb). The receptor library was made with the immunoSEQ multiplex PCR assay. For the multiplex PCR, a mixture combining 60 forward primers for TCR Vbeta segments and 13 reverse primers for TCR Jbeta segments was used. TCRdb retrieved this table from immuneACCESS and kept in-frame rearrangements only. Not all clones are present; in checked studies, unresolved V genes account for under half, and no reason is known for the remainder. The sample data list 95,000 to 110,000 clones, and over 9% of these were observed just once. The ten largest make up 5.5% to 7.5% of the sample. The sample comprised PBMCs. These receptors originate from a man aged 35 to 55 in good health and CMV-seropositive.

The table lists this clone with many counts. This chain joins TRBV2 and TRBJ1-5; D remains unclear. The V gene lost 6 bases and the J gene lost 3 bases, with 6 bases spanning the gap. CDR1 SNHLY and CDR2 FYNNEI come from the germline V gene. The CDR3 extends over 12 amino acids. CDR3 amino acids: CASSGVNQPQHF. As DNA, the CDR3 is TGTGCCAGCAGCGGAGTCAATCAGCCCCAGCATTTT.

The CDR3 here is CASSPTGGVTSYEQYF. CDR3 sequence (DNA): TGTGCCAGCAGCCCTACAGGGGGCGTCACCTCCTACGAGCAGTACTTC. The rearrangement joins TRBV27 to TRBJ2-7; 9 bases are a match to TRBD1. Trimming cost V 6 bases and J 0 bases; bases outside gene matches: 9. Germline values: CDR1 MNHEY, CDR2 SMNVEV (reference sequence). The CDR3 is made up of 16 amino acids.

This clone appeared a few times. The V gene is TRBV4-2, the J gene TRBJ2-6, with D tentatively TRBD2 (5 bases). The CDR3 totals 16 residues. V dropped 1 base and J dropped 0 bases, with 7 bases sitting between them. Germline V gene sequence: CDR1 LGHNA, CDR2 YNFKEQ. This CDR3 is CASSQGGISGANVLTF. As DNA, the CDR3 is TGTGCCAGCAGCCAAGGAGGGATCTCTGGGGCCAACGTCCTGACTTTC.

This clone occurred many times. The chain recombines TRBV10-3 with TRBJ2-2; 10 bases map to TRBD2. V shed 3 bases and J 6 bases; nucleotides not matched to a gene: 13. The germline gives CDR1 ENHRY, CDR2 SYGVKD. This CDR3 is built from 18 residues. In DNA, the CDR3 is TGTGCCATCAGTGATGGAAGCGTTAGCGGGAGGAGGGCCGGGGAGCTGTTTTTT. It translates to CAISDGSVSGRRAGELFF.

This chain uses TRBV2 with TRBJ1-1, with 7 nucleotides matching TRBD1. The CDR3 sequence is 14 residues long. V was pared by 6 bases and J by 4 bases, with 8 bases of the junction left unmatched. The V gene's germline CDR1 is SNHLY and CDR2 FYNNEI. The CDR3 loop is CASRVQGHGTEAFF. The CDR3 coding sequence is TGTGCCAGCAGAGTACAGGGGCACGGCACTGAAGCTTTCTTT.